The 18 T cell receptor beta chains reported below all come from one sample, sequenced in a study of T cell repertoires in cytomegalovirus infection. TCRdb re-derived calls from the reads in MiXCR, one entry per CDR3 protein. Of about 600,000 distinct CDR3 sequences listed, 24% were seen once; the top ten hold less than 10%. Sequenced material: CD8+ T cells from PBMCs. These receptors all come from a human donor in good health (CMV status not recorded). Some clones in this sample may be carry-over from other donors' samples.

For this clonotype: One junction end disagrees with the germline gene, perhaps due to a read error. For the CDR3, the DNA is TGTGTCAGCAGAGGGGGGGGAGAGACCCAGTACTTC. The encoded protein is CVSRGGGETQYF. The chain is built from TRBV25-1 and TRBJ2-5; weak D call: TRBD2 (7 bases). The germline gives CDR1 MGHDK, CDR2 SYGVNS. The CDR3 loop spans 12 amino acids.

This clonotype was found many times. This CDR3 reads CASSSALGGHTEAFF. DNA of the CDR3: TGTGCCAGCAGCTCGGCCCTAGGGGGGCATACTGAAGCTTTCTTT. The chain uses TRBV7-9 and TRBJ1-1; perhaps TRBD1 as D (6 bases). This CDR3 is 15 amino acids long. Trimming pared 4 bases from V and 5 bases from J, leaving 17 bases between. The germline V gene encodes CDR1 SEHNR and CDR2 FQNEAQ (reference sequence).

Here the CDR3 reads CSASRVGQGAEAFF. In DNA form, the CDR3 reads TGCAGCGCCTCCCGCGTCGGGCAGGGCGCTGAAGCTTTCTTT. This chain uses TRBV29-1 with TRBJ1-1; TRBD1 is a possible D gene (5 bases). V lost 7 bases and J lost 6, with 21 bases in between. The length of the CDR3 is 14 residues. Germline assignment: CDR1 SQVTM and CDR2 ANQGSEA.

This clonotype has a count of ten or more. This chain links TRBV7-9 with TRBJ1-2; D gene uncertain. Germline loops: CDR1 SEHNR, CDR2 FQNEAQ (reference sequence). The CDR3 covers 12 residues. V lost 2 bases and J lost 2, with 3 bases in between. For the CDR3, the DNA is TGTGCCAGCAGCTTACCCAACTATGGCTACACCTTC. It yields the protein CASSLPNYGYTF.

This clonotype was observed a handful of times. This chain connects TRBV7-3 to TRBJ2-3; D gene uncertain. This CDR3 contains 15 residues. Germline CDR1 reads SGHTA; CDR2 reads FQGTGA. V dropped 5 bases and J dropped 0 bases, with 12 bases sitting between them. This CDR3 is CASSVGVTSTDTQYF. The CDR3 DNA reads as TGTGCCAGCAGCGTAGGAGTCACTAGCACAGATACGCAGTATTTT.

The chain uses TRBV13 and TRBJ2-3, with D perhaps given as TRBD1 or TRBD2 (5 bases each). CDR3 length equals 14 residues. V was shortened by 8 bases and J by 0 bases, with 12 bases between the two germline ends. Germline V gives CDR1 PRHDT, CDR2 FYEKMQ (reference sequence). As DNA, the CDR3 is TGTGCCAGCGGGGACGGACTTAGCACAGATACGCAGTATTTT. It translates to CASGDGLSTDTQYF.

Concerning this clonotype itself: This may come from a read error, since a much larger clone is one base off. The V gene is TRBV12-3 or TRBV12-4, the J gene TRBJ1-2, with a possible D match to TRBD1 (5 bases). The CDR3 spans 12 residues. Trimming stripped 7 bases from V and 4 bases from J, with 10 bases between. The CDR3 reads CASNNDSYGYTF. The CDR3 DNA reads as TGTGCCAGCAATAACGACAGCTATGGCTACACCTTC.

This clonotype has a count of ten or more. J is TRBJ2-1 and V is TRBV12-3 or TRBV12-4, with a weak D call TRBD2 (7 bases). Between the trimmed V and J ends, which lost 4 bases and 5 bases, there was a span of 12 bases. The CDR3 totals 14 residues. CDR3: CASSSGGRDNEQFF. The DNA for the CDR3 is TGTGCCAGCAGTTCCGGGGGGCGTGACAATGAGCAGTTCTTC.

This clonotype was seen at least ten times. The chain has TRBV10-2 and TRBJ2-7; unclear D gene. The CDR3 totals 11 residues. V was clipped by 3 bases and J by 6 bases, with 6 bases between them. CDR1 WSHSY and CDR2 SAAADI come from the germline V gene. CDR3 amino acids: CASSEAVEQYF. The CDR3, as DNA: TGCGCCAGCAGTGAAGCCGTCGAGCAGTACTTC.

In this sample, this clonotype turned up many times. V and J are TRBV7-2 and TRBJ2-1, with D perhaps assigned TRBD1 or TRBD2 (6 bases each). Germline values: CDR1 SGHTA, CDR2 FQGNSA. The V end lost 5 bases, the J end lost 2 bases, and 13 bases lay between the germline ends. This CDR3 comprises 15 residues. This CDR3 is CASSPDRRAYNEQFF. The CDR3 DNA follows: TGTGCCAGCAGCCCAGACAGGAGGGCCTACAATGAGCAGTTCTTC.

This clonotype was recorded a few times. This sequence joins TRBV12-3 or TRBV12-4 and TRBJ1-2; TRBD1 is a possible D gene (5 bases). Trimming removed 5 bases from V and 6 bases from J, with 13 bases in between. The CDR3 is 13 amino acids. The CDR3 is CASSPTVKNGYTF. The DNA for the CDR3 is TGTGCCAGCAGTCCGACAGTCAAAAATGGCTACACCTTC.

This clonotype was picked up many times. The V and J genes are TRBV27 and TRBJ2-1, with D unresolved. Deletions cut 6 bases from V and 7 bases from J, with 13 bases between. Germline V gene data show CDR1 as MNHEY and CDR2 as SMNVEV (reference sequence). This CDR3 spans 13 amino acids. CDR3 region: CASSLSVGNEQFF. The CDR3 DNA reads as TGTGCCAGCAGCTTAAGCGTAGGAAATGAGCAGTTCTTC.

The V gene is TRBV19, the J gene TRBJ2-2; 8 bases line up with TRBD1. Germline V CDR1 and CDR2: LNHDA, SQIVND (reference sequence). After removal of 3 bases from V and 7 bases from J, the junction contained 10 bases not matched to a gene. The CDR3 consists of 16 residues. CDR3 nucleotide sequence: TGTGCCAGTAGTATCCCTATCTCAGGGGGCTACGGGGAGCTGTTTTTT. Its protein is CASSIPISGGYGELFF.

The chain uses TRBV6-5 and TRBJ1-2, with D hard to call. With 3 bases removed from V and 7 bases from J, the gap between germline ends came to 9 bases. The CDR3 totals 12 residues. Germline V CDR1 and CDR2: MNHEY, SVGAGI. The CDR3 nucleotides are TGTGCCAGCAGTTATGGAACCTCTGGCTACACCTTC. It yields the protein CASSYGTSGYTF.

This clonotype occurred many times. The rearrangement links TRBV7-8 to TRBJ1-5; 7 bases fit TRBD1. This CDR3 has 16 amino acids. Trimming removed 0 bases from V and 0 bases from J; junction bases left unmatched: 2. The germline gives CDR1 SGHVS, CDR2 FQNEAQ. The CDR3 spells CASSLATGYSNQPQHF. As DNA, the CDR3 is TGTGCCAGCAGCTTAGCGACAGGGTATAGCAATCAGCCCCAGCATTTT. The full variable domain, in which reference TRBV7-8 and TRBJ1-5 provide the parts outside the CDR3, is GAGVSQSPRYKVAKRGQDVALRCDPISGHVSLFWYQQALGQGPEFLTYFQNEAQLDKSGLPSDRFFAERPEGSVSTLKIQRTQQEDSAVYLCASSLATGYSNQPQHFGDGTRLSIL.

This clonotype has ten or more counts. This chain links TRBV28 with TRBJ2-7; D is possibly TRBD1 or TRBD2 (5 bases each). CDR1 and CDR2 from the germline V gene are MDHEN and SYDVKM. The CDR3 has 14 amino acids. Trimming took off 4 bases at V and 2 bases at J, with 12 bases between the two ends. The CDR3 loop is CASSSRVGAYEQYV. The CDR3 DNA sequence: TGTGCCAGCAGTTCCCGGGTGGGGGCCTACGAGCAGTACGTC.

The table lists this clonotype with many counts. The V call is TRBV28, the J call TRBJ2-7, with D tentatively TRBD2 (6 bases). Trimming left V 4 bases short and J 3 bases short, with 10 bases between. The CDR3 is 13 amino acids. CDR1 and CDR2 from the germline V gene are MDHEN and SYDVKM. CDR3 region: CASSYGSGYEQYV. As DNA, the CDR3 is TGTGCCAGCAGTTACGGGAGTGGCTACGAGCAGTACGTC.

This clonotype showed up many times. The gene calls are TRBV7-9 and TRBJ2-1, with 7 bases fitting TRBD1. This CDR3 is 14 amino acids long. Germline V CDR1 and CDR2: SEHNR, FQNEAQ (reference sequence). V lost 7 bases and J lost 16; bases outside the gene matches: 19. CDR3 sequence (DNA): TGTGCCAGCATCCCTCCAGGATCAAACAGGGGTGGCTTCTTC. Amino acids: CASIPPGSNRGGFF.